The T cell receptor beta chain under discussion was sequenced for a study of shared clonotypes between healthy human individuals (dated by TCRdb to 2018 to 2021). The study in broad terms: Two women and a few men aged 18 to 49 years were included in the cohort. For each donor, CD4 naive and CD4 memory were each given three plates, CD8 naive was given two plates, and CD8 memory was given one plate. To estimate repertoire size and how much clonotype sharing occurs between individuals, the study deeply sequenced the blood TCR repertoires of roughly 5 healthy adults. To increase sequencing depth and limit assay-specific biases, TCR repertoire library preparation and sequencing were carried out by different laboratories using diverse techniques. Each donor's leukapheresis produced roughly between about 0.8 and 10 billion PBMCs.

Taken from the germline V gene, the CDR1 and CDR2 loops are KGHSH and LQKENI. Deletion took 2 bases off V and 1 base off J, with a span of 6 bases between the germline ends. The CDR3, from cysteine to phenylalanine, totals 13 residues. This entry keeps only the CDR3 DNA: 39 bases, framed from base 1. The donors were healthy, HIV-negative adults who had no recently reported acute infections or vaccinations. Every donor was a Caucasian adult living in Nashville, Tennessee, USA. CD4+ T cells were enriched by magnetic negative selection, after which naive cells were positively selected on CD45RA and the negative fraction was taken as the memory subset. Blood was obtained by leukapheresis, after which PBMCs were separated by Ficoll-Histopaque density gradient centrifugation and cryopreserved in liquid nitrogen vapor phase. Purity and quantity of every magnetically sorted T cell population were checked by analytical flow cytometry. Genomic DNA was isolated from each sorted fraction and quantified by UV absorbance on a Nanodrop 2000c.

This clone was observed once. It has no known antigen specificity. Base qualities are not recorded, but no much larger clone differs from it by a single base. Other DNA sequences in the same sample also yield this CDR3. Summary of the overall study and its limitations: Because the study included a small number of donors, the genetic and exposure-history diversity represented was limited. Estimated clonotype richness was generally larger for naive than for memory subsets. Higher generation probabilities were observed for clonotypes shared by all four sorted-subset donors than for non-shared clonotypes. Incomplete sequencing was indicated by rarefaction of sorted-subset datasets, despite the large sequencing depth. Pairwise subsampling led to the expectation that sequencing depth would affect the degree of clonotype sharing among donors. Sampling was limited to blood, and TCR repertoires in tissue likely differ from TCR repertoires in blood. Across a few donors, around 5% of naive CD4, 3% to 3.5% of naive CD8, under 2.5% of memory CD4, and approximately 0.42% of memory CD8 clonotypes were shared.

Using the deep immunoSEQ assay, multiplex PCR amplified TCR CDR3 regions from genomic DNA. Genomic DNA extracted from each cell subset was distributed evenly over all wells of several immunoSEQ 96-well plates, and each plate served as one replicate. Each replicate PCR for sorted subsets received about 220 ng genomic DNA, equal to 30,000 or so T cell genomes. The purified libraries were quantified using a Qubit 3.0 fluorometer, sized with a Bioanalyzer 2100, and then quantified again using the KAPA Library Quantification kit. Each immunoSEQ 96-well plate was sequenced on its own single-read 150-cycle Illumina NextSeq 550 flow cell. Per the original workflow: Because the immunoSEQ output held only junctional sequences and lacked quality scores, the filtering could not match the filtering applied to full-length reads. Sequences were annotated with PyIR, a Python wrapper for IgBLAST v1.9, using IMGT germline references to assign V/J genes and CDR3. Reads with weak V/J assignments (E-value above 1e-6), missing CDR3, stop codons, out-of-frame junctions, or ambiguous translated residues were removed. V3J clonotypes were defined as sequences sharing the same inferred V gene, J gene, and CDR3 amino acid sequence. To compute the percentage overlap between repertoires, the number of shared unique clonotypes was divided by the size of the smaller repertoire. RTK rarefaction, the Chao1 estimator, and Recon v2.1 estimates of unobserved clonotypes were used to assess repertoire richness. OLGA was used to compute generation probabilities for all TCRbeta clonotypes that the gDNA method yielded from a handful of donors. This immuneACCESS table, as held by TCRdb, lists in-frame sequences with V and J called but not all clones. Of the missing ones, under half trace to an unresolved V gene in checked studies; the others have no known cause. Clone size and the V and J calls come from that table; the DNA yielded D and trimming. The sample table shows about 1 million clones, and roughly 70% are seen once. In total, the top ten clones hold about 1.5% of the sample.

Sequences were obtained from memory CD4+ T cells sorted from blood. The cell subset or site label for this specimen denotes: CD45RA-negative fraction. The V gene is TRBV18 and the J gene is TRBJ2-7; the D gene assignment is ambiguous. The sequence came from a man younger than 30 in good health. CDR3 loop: CASSPAQSYEQYF. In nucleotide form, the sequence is TGTGCCAGCTCACCAGCTCAGTCCTACGAGCAGTACTTC.